This entry describes one TCR beta chain. TCRdb keeps only in-frame clones here, not all; method: immunoSEQ multiplex PCR. The data contain about 200,000 clones, about nine tenths of them singletons. The sample belongs to a study of blood T cell repertoires in COVID-19. The CDR3 sequence is 16 residues long. Trimming took 7 bases from V and 2 from J; bases not matched to a gene: 12. The germline gives CDR1 SGHTA, CDR2 FQGNSA. Sequenced material: peripheral blood. The V and J genes are TRBV7-2 and TRBJ1-2, with TRBD1 identical over 8 bases. This receptor was obtained from an older woman with acute or convalescent COVID-19. CDR3 DNA sequence: TGTGCCAGCAACCCGGACCTGAGGACAGGGAACTATGGCTACACCTTC. Its translation: CASNPDLRTGNYGYTF.